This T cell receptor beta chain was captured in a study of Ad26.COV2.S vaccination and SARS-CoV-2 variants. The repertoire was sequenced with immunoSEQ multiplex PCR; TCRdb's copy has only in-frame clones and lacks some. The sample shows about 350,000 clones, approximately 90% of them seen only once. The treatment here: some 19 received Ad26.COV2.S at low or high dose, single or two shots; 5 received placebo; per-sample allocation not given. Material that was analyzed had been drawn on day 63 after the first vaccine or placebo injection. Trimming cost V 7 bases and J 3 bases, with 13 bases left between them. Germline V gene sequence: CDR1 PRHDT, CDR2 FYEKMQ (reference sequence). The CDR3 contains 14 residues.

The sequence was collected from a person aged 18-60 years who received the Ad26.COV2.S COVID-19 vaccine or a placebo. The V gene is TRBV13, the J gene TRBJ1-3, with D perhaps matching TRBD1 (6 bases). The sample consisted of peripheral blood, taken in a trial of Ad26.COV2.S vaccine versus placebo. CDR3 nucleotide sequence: TGTGCCAGCACCCCGGACAGAAATGGAAACACCATATATTTT. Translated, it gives CASTPDRNGNTIYF. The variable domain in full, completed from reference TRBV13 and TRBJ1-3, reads AAGVIQSPRHLIKEKRETATLKCYPIPRHDTVYWYQQGPGQDPQFLISFYEKMQSDKGSIPDRFSAQQFSDYHSELNMSSLELGDSALYFCASTPDRNGNTIYFGEGSWLTVV.